This is a list of T cell receptor beta chains from one sample in a study of persistence of HIV-infected CD4 T cells. Assay used: immunoSEQ multiplex PCR; TCRdb lists only in-frame clones, some missing. This sample carries approximately 32,000 clones, about four fifths of them seen once, and the ten largest clones take about 18%. The antigens of these receptors remain unknown. The material was CD4+ T cells sorted from PBMCs after approximately 18-hour stimulation, obtained from a patient who received antiretroviral therapy. The source is an adult woman with HIV who was CMV-seropositive. CDR3s include the opening cysteine and the closing phenylalanine or tryptophan. Fields, in order: clone size, J gene, D gene, V gene, CDR3 protein, CDR3 DNA. D genes are given only for firm matches. Size is omitted from some rows. Given values are once, few, many or a class for expanded clones.

size: .
J: TRBJ1-5
D: .
V: TRBV5-6
CDR3: CASSTSGGLSNQPQHF
DNA: TGTGCCAGCAGCACATCGGGGGGACTTAGCAATCAGCCCCAGCATTTT

size: .
J: TRBJ2-5
D: TRBD2
V: TRBV27
CDR3: CASAGTIQETQYF
DNA: TGTGCCAGCGCAGGGACTATACAAGAGACCCAGTACTTC

size: .
J: TRBJ2-7
D: .
V: TRBV5-8
CDR3: CASSPYPRLEQYF
DNA: TGTGCCAGCAGCCCGTACCCCCGGCTCGAGCAGTACTTC

size: .
J: TRBJ1-2
D: .
V: TRBV5-5
CDR3: CASSPDSGYGYTF
DNA: TGTGCCAGCAGCCCAGACAGTGGATATGGCTACACCTTC

size: .
J: TRBJ2-7
D: .
V: TRBV5-4
CDR3: CASSSTGTSSYEQYF
DNA: TGTGCCAGCAGCTCGACCGGGACAAGCTCCTACGAGCAGTACTTC

size: .
J: TRBJ1-5
D: TRBD1
V: TRBV19
CDR3: CATSGTGNQPQHF
DNA: TGTGCCACCTCCGGGACAGGGAATCAGCCCCAGCATTTT

size: .
J: TRBJ2-7
D: .
V: TRBV3-1/TRBV3-2
CDR3: CASSQTRIGGLYEQYF
DNA: TGTGCCAGCAGCCAAACTCGTATAGGAGGGCTTTACGAGCAGTACTTC

size: .
J: TRBJ2-3
D: TRBD2
V: TRBV7-9
CDR3: CASSFGTSGITDTQYF
DNA: TGTGCCAGCAGCTTCGGGACTAGCGGGATTACAGATACGCAGTATTTT

size: .
J: TRBJ2-3
D: TRBD2
V: TRBV5-1
CDR3: CASSVQPGLAGRQYF
DNA: TGCGCCAGCAGCGTCCAGCCGGGACTAGCAGGAAGGCAGTATTTT

size: .
J: TRBJ2-7
D: .
V: TRBV6-5
CDR3: CASRGRNEQYF
DNA: TGTGCCAGCAGGGGGAGAAACGAGCAGTACTTC

size: .
J: TRBJ1-2
D: TRBD1
V: TRBV18
CDR3: CASSPGQGAGYTF
DNA: TGTGCCAGCTCCCCGGGACAGGGGGCCGGCTACACCTTC

size: .
J: TRBJ2-3
D: TRBD2
V: TRBV5-4
CDR3: CASSLRLAGGPSTDTQYF
DNA: TGTGCCAGCAGCTTGCGGCTAGCGGGGGGGCCATCCACAGATACGCAGTATTTT

size: once
J: TRBJ2-7
D: TRBD2
V: TRBV13
CDR3: CASSNRYLSGKDYEQYF
DNA: TGTGCCAGCAGCAACAGGTACCTGAGCGGGAAAGACTACGAGCAGTACTTC

size: .
J: TRBJ1-5
D: TRBD1
V: TRBV27
CDR3: CASKSGQGAGNQPQHF
DNA: TGTGCCAGCAAATCGGGACAGGGGGCCGGCAATCAGCCCCAGCATTTT

size: .
J: TRBJ1-1
D: .
V: TRBV19
CDR3: CASSRQGRSTEAFF
DNA: TGTGCCAGTAGCCGGCAGGGGCGTTCCACTGAAGCTTTCTTT